This TCR beta chain appears in the sequencing data of a study of technical replicates of blood from a few donors. Concerning this clone: No DNA is shown, since the ends of the CDR3 on it are uncertain; the CDR3 is the one TCRdb lists.

The CDR3 spans 14 amino acids, including both terminal residues. The germline gives CDR1 MNHNS, CDR2 SASEGT. The protocol was immunoSEQ multiplex PCR, while the TCRdb copy is restricted to in-frame clones and leaves out a portion. The sample yields 80,000 to 95,000 clones, about 91% seen once. The chain couples TRBV6-1 to TRBJ2-7; TRBD2, as called in the table, went unchecked against the DNA. Sample: T cells isolated from PBMCs. This sequence originates from a human donor in good health. The CDR3 loop reads CASSTSGGSYEQYF.